Below, one T cell receptor beta chain is given with its context. Its antigen is not identified. A read error is possible here, since a much larger clone lies one base away. These data originate in a study of tumor-infiltrating lymphocytes in primary liver carcinoma. General observations from the study: Among top clones, only about 8-25% appeared in all five tumor regions.

It was from about 19-30 mg of unsorted bulk tissue that RNA and DNA were co-extracted. Collection of samples drew on five separate regions of each tumor. V gave up 4 bases and J gave up 8 bases, with 21 bases separating them. The germline gives CDR1 SGHRS, CDR2 YFSETQ. CDR3 length: 15 residues. The authors made TCR beta cDNA from roughly 480 ng total RNA with a constant-region primer. A slightly modified ARM-PCR protocol with three nested multiplex PCR rounds produced these TCR beta libraries. Rounds one and two of PCR, each of 9 to 11 cycles, were primed with TRBV1-TRBV30 forward primers and a C-beta reverse primer. Each CDR3 protein is one row after TCRdb ran MiXCR on the multiplex PCR reads. The table lists about 190,000 distinct CDR3 sequences, roughly 80% of them singletons.

Sequenced material: tumor tissue from primary liver carcinoma. This chain connects TRBV5-1 to TRBJ1-2; the D gene is possibly TRBD1 (6 bases). The sequence derives from a man in his forties with primary liver carcinoma and hepatitis B virus infection. The CDR3 DNA reads TGCGCCAGCAGCCCCACCCCCGGGACAAGGGGAGGCTACACCTTC. It yields the protein CASSPTPGTRGGYTF.